Below, 32 T cell receptor beta chains from the same sample are listed, as sequenced in a study of T cell repertoires in cytomegalovirus infection. TCRdb itself ran the reads through MiXCR, one entry per CDR3 protein. There are some 150,000 distinct CDR3 sequences in the sample; 5.5% to 8% occur only once, and over 15% lies in the top ten. The sample taken for sequencing was PBMCs. The origin of the receptors is a human donor in good health (CMV status not recorded). Some clones in this sample may be carry-over from other donors' samples.

At least ten counts were recorded for this clonotype. V gene TRBV4-1 combines with J gene TRBJ2-1; 10 nucleotides line up with TRBD2. CDR3 size: 16 residues. Trimming cost V 4 bases and J 1 base; bases outside gene matches: 4. Germline V gene lookup returns CDR1 MGHRA and CDR2 YSYEKL. This chain's CDR3 is CASSLSTSGSYNEQFF. In DNA, the CDR3 is TGCGCCAGCAGCCTGTCGACTAGCGGGTCCTACAATGAGCAGTTCTTC.

This chain uses TRBV28 with TRBJ1-2, with D perhaps TRBD1 (5 bases). The V and J ends lost 3 bases and 2 bases respectively, with 13 bases between them. Germline assignment: CDR1 MDHEN and CDR2 SYDVKM. The CDR3 extends over 15 amino acids. CDR3 DNA sequence: TGTGCCAGCAGTTTTACCGACCGGACAAACTATGGCTACACCTTC. It translates to CASSFTDRTNYGYTF.

This clonotype showed up many times. The chain uses TRBV29-1 and TRBJ2-1; 9 bases line up with TRBD1. The germline V gene encodes CDR1 SQVTM and CDR2 ANQGSEA. The CDR3 extends over 18 amino acids. J was trimmed by 0 bases and V by 1 base; bases with no gene match: 10. Here the CDR3 DNA reads TGCAGCGTTGAAGCTGGCGGGACAGGGATTAGCTCCTACAATGAGCAGTTCTTC. It yields the protein CSVEAGGTGISSYNEQFF.

A remark on this clonotype: This may be a read error, as it is one base from a much larger clone. V gene TRBV7-2 combines with J gene TRBJ1-2, with D possibly being TRBD1 (6 bases). Germline CDR1 SGHTA, CDR2 FQGNSA. CDR3 size: 14 residues. The chain's CDR3 is CASSSSTGGYGCTF. The CDR3 nucleotides are TGTGCCAGCAGCTCCTCGACAGGAGGATATGGCTGCACCTTC.

This clonotype appeared many times. The chain combines TRBV6-5 with TRBJ2-7; 12 nucleotides agree with TRBD1. Trimming cost V 2 bases and J 5 bases; bases outside gene matches: 1. The CDR3 length is 14 residues. Per germline, CDR1 MNHEY and CDR2 SVGAGI. The CDR3 spells CASSYGTGGNEQYF. Written as DNA, the CDR3 is TGTGCCAGCAGTTACGGGACAGGGGGCAACGAGCAGTACTTC.

The sample holds many counts of this clonotype. The chain combines TRBV7-9 with TRBJ1-5; a possible D gene is TRBD1 (5 bases). This CDR3 region has 15 residues. Germline CDR1 reads SEHNR; CDR2 reads FQNEAQ (reference sequence). Trimming removed 4 bases from V and 6 bases from J, with 16 bases in between. CDR3 amino acids: CASSSGVRGGQPQHF. CDR3 sequence (DNA): TGTGCCAGCAGCTCCGGGGTTCGGGGCGGTCAGCCCCAGCATTTT.

There are many counts of this clonotype. The chain employs TRBV7-2 and TRBJ1-6, with D perhaps matching TRBD1 (5 bases). Germline lookup yields CDR1 SGHTA and CDR2 FQGNSA. The ends were cut back, 6 bases at V and 14 bases at J, with 17 bases in the middle. The CDR3 spans 13 residues. Here the CDR3 DNA reads TGTGCCAGCAGTATCGGGGACCCTAGGGCCCTCCACTTT. Encoded protein: CASSIGDPRALHF.

J is TRBJ2-5 and V is TRBV27; the match to TRBD2 covers 11 bases. With 3 bases clipped from V and 5 bases from J, the junction kept 5 bases outside the gene matches. The CDR3 has 15 residues. The germline CDR1 and CDR2 sequences are MNHEY and SMNVEV (reference sequence). This CDR3 is CASSFLAGGGETQYF. The CDR3 DNA reads TGTGCCAGCAGTTTTCTAGCGGGGGGTGGGGAGACCCAGTACTTC.

The chain joins TRBV6-8 to TRBJ1-1; D not certain. Looked up from germline, CDR1 is MNHGY and CDR2 is SAAAGT. Trimming took off 4 bases at V and 4 bases at J, with 22 bases between the two ends. The CDR3 extends over 17 amino acids. CDR3 sequence: CASSSQKSFSMSTEAFF. The DNA of the CDR3 is TGTGCCAGCAGTTCACAAAAATCCTTTTCCATGAGCACTGAAGCTTTCTTT.

This clonotype has at least ten counts. The chain employs TRBV7-3 and TRBJ1-1; perhaps TRBD1 as D (6 bases). The germline V and J ends were trimmed by 5 bases and 1 base, with 11 bases remaining between them. Germline V CDR1 and CDR2: SGHTA, FQGTGA. The CDR3 totals 14 residues. The chain's CDR3 is CASSPGGANTEAFF. The DNA for the CDR3 is TGTGCCAGCAGCCCTGGGGGGGCGAACACTGAAGCTTTCTTT. Full variable domain (missing parts from reference TRBV7-3 and TRBJ1-1): GAGVSQTPSNKVTEKGKYVELRCDPISGHTALYWYRQSLGQGPEFLIYFQGTGAADDSGLPNDRFFAVRPEGSVSTLKIQRTERGDSAVYLCASSPGGANTEAFFGQGTRLTVV.

This clonotype occurred many times. V is TRBV7-2 and J is TRBJ2-1; D might be TRBD1 or TRBD2, each matching 6 bases. Trimming left V 1 base short and J 10 bases short, with 17 bases between. Germline V gene lookup returns CDR1 SGHTA and CDR2 FQGNSA. The CDR3 spans 15 residues. The CDR3 nucleotides are TGTGCCAGCAGCTTAGGTAGGGGGGCGTCCCGAGAGCAGTTCTTC. Amino acid sequence: CASSLGRGASREQFF.

This clonotype has a count of ten or more. The J gene is TRBJ2-5, the V gene TRBV5-1, with no clear D. Trimming removed 0 bases at V and 0 bases at J, with 12 bases between. The CDR3 length is 16 residues. Germline V gene data show CDR1 as SGHRS and CDR2 as YFSETQ. CDR3 nucleotides: TGCGCCAGCAGCTTGGAGGGTCTTGGGGACCAAGAGACCCAGTACTTC. Its translation: CASSLEGLGDQETQYF.

This clonotype was counted at least ten times. The chain uses TRBV7-2 and TRBJ1-6, with D unclear. The germline V gene has CDR1 SGHTA and CDR2 FQGNSA. Trimming removed 5 bases at V and 0 bases at J, with 17 bases between. There are 18 residues in the CDR3. CDR3 nucleotides: TGTGCCAGCAGCCGGTTTGACCCAACCAGCTCCTATAATTCACCCCTCCACTTT. Translated, it gives CASSRFDPTSSYNSPLHF. Drawing the rest from reference TRBV7-2 and TRBJ1-6, the complete variable domain is GAGVSQSPSNKVTEKGKDVELRCDPISGHTALYWYRQSLGQGLEFLIYFQGNSAPDKSGLPSDRFSAERTGGSVSTLTIQRTQQEDSAVYLCASSRFDPTSSYNSPLHFGNGTRLTVT.

This clonotype was seen many times. This CDR3 is CASSVPLASTDTQYF. As DNA, the CDR3 is TGTGCCAGCAGTGTTCCCCTTGCCAGCACAGATACGCAGTATTTT. The chain combines TRBV28 with TRBJ2-3, with no clear D. V was cut by 5 bases and J by 0 bases, with 12 bases left in between. This CDR3 comprises 15 residues. Germline assignment: CDR1 MDHEN and CDR2 SYDVKM.

This clonotype was counted many times. The chain uses TRBV29-1 and TRBJ1-2, with TRBD1 matching 8 bases. CDR1 and CDR2 (germline): SQVTM, ANQGSEA. The CDR3 totals 12 residues. J gave up 5 bases and V 7 bases, and 6 bases lay outside the gene matches. The CDR3 here is CSALGQGYGYTF. CDR3 sequence (DNA): TGCAGCGCCCTCGGACAGGGATATGGCTACACCTTC.

This sequence joins TRBV29-1 and TRBJ2-1; 9 positions agree with TRBD1. V shed 3 bases, J shed 4 bases, and the junction held 1 base outside the gene matches. Germline lookup yields CDR1 SQVTM and CDR2 ANQGSEA. This CDR3 spans 13 amino acids. CDR3 in amino acids: CSVEGQGYNEQFF. CDR3 coding DNA: TGCAGCGTTGAGGGACAGGGATACAATGAGCAGTTCTTC.

CDR3 amino acids: CASSVTINTGELFF. The DNA of the CDR3 is TGTGCCAGCAGCGTAACCATCAACACCGGGGAGCTGTTTTTT. The chain joins TRBV9 to TRBJ2-2; no reliable D call. Per the germline V gene, CDR1 is SGDLS and CDR2 is YYNGEE. CDR3 size: 14 residues. V lost 1 base, J lost 2 bases, and 6 bases lay in between.

This clonotype has at least ten counts. For the CDR3, the DNA is TGTGCCAGCAGCTTGGACGGCAACTCCTACGAGCAGTACTTC. It is translated as CASSLDGNSYEQYF. This chain links TRBV7-6 with TRBJ2-7; D is undetermined. The germline V gene has CDR1 SGHVS and CDR2 FNYEAQ. V was shortened by 3 bases and J by 0 bases, with 9 bases between the two germline ends. There are 14 residues in the CDR3. Based on the CDR3 plus reference TRBV7-6 and TRBJ2-7, the full variable domain is GAGVSQSPRYKVTKRGQDVALRCDPISGHVSLYWYRQALGQGPEFLTYFNYEAQQDKSGLPNDRFSAERPEGSISTLTIQRTEQRDSAMYRCASSLDGNSYEQYFGPGTRLTVT.

The chain joins TRBV29-1 to TRBJ2-1, with D uncertain. Germline CDR1 is SQVTM and CDR2 is ANQGSEA. Trimming left V 6 bases short and J 12 bases short, with 15 bases between. CDR3 length equals 11 residues. In DNA, the CDR3 is TGCAGCGTGTCTAGGACCCTCTGGCAGTTCTTC. Translated: CSVSRTLWQFF.

This clonotype was recorded at least ten times. This chain links TRBV11-2 with TRBJ2-3; either TRBD1 or TRBD2 may fit D (5 bases each). The germline V gene has CDR1 SGHAT and CDR2 FQNNGV. The germline V and J ends were trimmed by 2 bases and 1 base, with 13 bases remaining between them. The CDR3 contains 16 residues. CDR3 loop: CASSLPREGGTDTQYF. The DNA of the CDR3 is TGTGCCAGCAGCTTACCTCGGGAAGGGGGCACAGATACGCAGTATTTT.

This clonotype was seen only a few times. V gene TRBV5-4 combines with J gene TRBJ1-5; no definite D call. The CDR3 loop spans 15 amino acids. V was clipped by 0 bases and J by 0 bases, with 7 bases between them. The germline gives CDR1 SGHNT, CDR2 YYREEE (reference sequence). The CDR3 loop is CASSLGPTSNQPQHF. CDR3 sequence (DNA): TGTGCCAGCAGCTTGGGCCCGACTAGCAATCAGCCCCAGCATTTT.

There are a few counts of this clonotype. The V and J genes are TRBV20-1 and TRBJ2-5; 9 bases are a match to TRBD1. J was trimmed by 5 bases and V by 5 bases; bases with no gene match: 0. Looked up from germline, CDR1 is DFQATT and CDR2 is SNEGSKA (reference sequence). This CDR3 contains 11 residues. CDR3 protein: CSAGQGETQYF. CDR3 coding DNA: TGCAGTGCTGGACAGGGGGAGACCCAGTACTTC.

This clonotype was seen ten or more times. This chain links TRBV5-4 with TRBJ2-3, with D unresolved. V was shortened by 2 bases and J by 1 base, with 5 bases between the two germline ends. The CDR3 spans 13 residues. Germline V gives CDR1 SGHNT, CDR2 YYREEE (reference sequence). CDR3 bases: TGTGCCAGCAGCTTAACAGGCACAGATACGCAGTATTTT. It yields the protein CASSLTGTDTQYF.

The chain has TRBV6-5 and TRBJ1-2, with TRBD1 as a possible D gene (5 bases). V dropped 6 bases and J dropped 6 bases, with 17 bases sitting between them. CDR1 is MNHEY, CDR2 SVGAGI, per germline. This CDR3 has 14 residues. The CDR3: CASRLHWGAHGYTF. The CDR3 DNA is TGTGCCAGCAGATTACACTGGGGCGCGCATGGCTACACCTTC.

V usage is TRBV20-1 and J usage is TRBJ1-2; D call uncertain. In germline, CDR1 is DFQATT, CDR2 SNEGSKA (reference sequence). This CDR3 has 11 residues. The V gene lost 6 bases and the J gene lost 4 bases, with 9 bases spanning the gap. The CDR3 is CSAPVSYGYTF. DNA of the CDR3: TGCAGTGCCCCAGTGTCCTATGGCTACACCTTC.

This clonotype was counted between two and nine times. The chain joins TRBV12-3 or TRBV12-4 to TRBJ2-7; possibly TRBD1 for D (5 bases). The CDR3 runs to 13 residues. V lost 6 bases to trimming and J lost 2 bases, with 11 bases between them. In DNA, the CDR3 is TGTGCCAGCAGGGCGGACATCACCTACGAGCAGTACTTC. It encodes CASRADITYEQYF.

This clonotype was seen many times. CDR3: CSVAQGSGTEAFF. For the CDR3, the DNA is TGCAGCGTTGCCCAGGGATCGGGTACTGAAGCTTTCTTT. This sequence joins TRBV29-1 and TRBJ1-1, with D possibly TRBD1 on 5 matching bases. This CDR3 has 13 residues. Germline V gene lookup returns CDR1 SQVTM and CDR2 ANQGSEA. The V gene lost 4 bases and the J gene lost 5 bases, with 14 bases spanning the gap.

This clonotype was recorded at least ten times. The gene calls are TRBV20-1 and TRBJ2-5; unclear D gene. Germline CDR1 DFQATT, CDR2 SNEGSKA (reference sequence). V dropped 0 bases and J dropped 3 bases, with 14 bases sitting between them. The CDR3 has 15 amino acids. The CDR3 sequence: CSARDPLDTKETQYF. The CDR3 DNA follows: TGCAGTGCTAGAGATCCCTTAGACACGAAAGAGACCCAGTACTTC.

The table lists this clonotype with many counts. The chain combines TRBV28 with TRBJ2-3; possibly TRBD2 for D (7 bases). Deletions cut 4 bases from V and 2 bases from J, with 10 bases between. Germline CDR1 is MDHEN and CDR2 is SYDVKM. The CDR3 is 14 amino acids. CDR3 DNA sequence: TGTGCCAGCAGTTACGGGGGGCCCACAGATACGCAGTATTTT. Translated, it gives CASSYGGPTDTQYF.

This clonotype was observed at least ten times. The V gene is TRBV7-2, the J gene TRBJ2-1, with TRBD2 as a possible D gene (6 bases). Germline V gives CDR1 SGHTA, CDR2 FQGNSA. This CDR3 has 18 amino acids. The germline V and J ends were trimmed by 2 bases and 1 base, with 18 bases remaining between them. The CDR3 here is CASSLKHPAGWSYNEQFF. The CDR3 DNA is TGTGCCAGCAGCTTAAAGCACCCCGCGGGGTGGTCCTACAATGAGCAGTTCTTC. The full variable domain, its missing parts supplied by reference TRBV7-2 and TRBJ2-1, is GAGVSQSPSNKVTEKGKDVELRCDPISGHTALYWYRQSLGQGLEFLIYFQGNSAPDKSGLPSDRFSAERTGGSVSTLTIQRTQQEDSAVYLCASSLKHPAGWSYNEQFFGPGTRLTVL.

This clonotype was seen ten or more times. The chain couples TRBV7-9 to TRBJ1-3; D call uncertain. The CDR3 totals 15 residues. V lost 2 bases and J lost 0, with 8 bases in between. Germline CDR1 is SEHNR and CDR2 is FQNEAQ (reference sequence). The CDR3 here is CASSLSSNSGNTIYF. CDR3 coding DNA: TGTGCCAGCAGCTTATCGTCTAACTCTGGAAACACCATATATTTT.

A few counts support this clonotype. The rearrangement uses TRBV7-9 and TRBJ1-2; D remains unclear. CDR1 is SEHNR and CDR2 is FQNEAQ in the germline V gene (reference sequence). V lost 5 bases, J lost 2 bases, and 15 bases lay in between. The CDR3 has 15 residues. CDR3 bases: TGTGCCAGCAGCCAACTGACGGAGGCGAACTATGGCTACACCTTC. Protein: CASSQLTEANYGYTF.